The 4 T cell receptor beta chains reported below all come from one sample, sequenced in a study of blood T cell repertoires in COVID-19 (dated by TCRdb to 2019 to 2021). The library was built by means of the immunoSEQ multiplex PCR assay. What TCRdb holds here is the immuneACCESS table cut down to in-frame rearrangements. Part of the clones is not present; checked against another copy, under half of the missing clones reflect an unresolved V gene, and the others are unexplained. For this sample there are about 310,000 clones; around nine tenths appear just once. Of the sample, almost 9.5% is held by the ten largest clones. The sample taken for sequencing was PBMCs or T cells enriched from blood (not recorded which). Source of these receptors: a young woman who had recovered from COVID-19.

The V gene is TRBV6-2 or TRBV6-3, the J gene TRBJ2-3, with 8 bases that match TRBD2. J was trimmed by 0 bases and V by 6 bases; bases with no gene match: 11. The CDR3 runs 17 residues. The germline CDR1 and CDR2 sequences are MNHEY and SVGEGT. The CDR3 bases are TGTGCCAGCAGCCCTAGCGGGCAGAGCGCTAGCACAGATACGCAGTATTTT. It translates to CASSPSGQSASTDTQYF.

J is TRBJ2-7 and V is TRBV28, with TRBD1 matching over 8 bases. Trimming at V came to 5 bases and at J to 3 bases, leaving 3 bases not matched to a gene. Germline CDR1 MDHEN, CDR2 SYDVKM. CDR3 length: 13 residues. CDR3 bases: TGTGCCAGCAGTGGGACAGGCCTCTACGAGCAGTACTTC. Residues: CASSGTGLYEQYF.

The V and J genes are TRBV5-1 and TRBJ2-7; 10 bases are shared with TRBD2. V lost 4 bases to trimming and J lost 2 bases; unmatched junction nucleotides: 6. The V gene's germline CDR1 is SGHRS and CDR2 YFSETQ. CDR3 length: 15 amino acids. The CDR3 bases are TGCGCCAGCAGCCGACTAGCGGGCAGAACCTACGAGCAGTACTTC. Residues: CASSRLAGRTYEQYF.

The chain recombines TRBV5-6 with TRBJ1-3, with D possibly TRBD1 on 5 matching bases. Germline V gene data show CDR1 as SGHDT and CDR2 as YYEEEE. The CDR3 is 14 amino acids. The germline V and J ends were trimmed by 2 bases and 0 bases, with 6 bases remaining between them. The CDR3 DNA reads TGTGCCAGCAGCTTCACAGGCTCTGGAAACACCATATATTTT. Translated: CASSFTGSGNTIYF.